This is a list of T cell receptor beta chains from one sample in a study of shared clonotypes between healthy human individuals. Measured with immunoSEQ multiplex PCR; TCRdb has only the in-frame clones, and not every one. Of around 2.5 million clones in the sample, over 85% were seen once. The sequenced sample consisted of naive CD4+ T cells from PBMCs. The receptors here all came from a man between 18 and 29 years old in good health. Some clones in this sample may be carry-over from other donors' samples. Each CDR3 is given with its conserved first and last residue. The order of the fields is CDR3 DNA, CDR3 protein, D gene, clone size, J gene, V gene. D genes are given only for firm matches. Size is omitted from some rows. Given values are once, few, many or a class for expanded clones.

TGTGCCAGCAGCTTAGGTGTTAGCGGGAGTAATGAGCAGTTCTTC	CASSLGVSGSNEQFF	TRBD2	.	TRBJ2-1	TRBV7-2
TGTGCCAGCAGCTTAGCTGGGACAAGGGCTGGAAACACCATATATTTT	CASSLAGTRAGNTIYF	.	.	TRBJ1-3	TRBV7-2
TGTGCCAGCTCACCAAGCATAACCGAGGGAAACACCATATATTTT	CASSPSITEGNTIYF	.	.	TRBJ1-3	TRBV18
TGCGCCAGCAGCTTGGTAACCTCCCTCGAGCAGTACTTC	CASSLVTSLEQYF	.	once	TRBJ2-7	TRBV5-1
TGTGCCAGCAGCATCGGACCGGGACTAGCGGGAGGACAGGCCTACGAGCAGTACTTC	CASSIGPGLAGGQAYEQYF	TRBD2	.	TRBJ2-7	TRBV5-4
TGCGCCAGCAGCTCAGACAGGGTTGGCTACACCTTC	CASSSDRVGYTF	TRBD1	.	TRBJ1-2	TRBV5-1
TGTGCCAGCATGATAACAGGGACAGATACGCAGTATTTT	CASMITGTDTQYF	.	once	TRBJ2-3	TRBV2
TGTGCCACCAGCAGAGCCAGCACTGAAGCTTTCTTT	CATSRASTEAFF	.	once	TRBJ1-1	TRBV15
TGTGCCAGCAGCCCTCGTGGGGGGAGCACCGGGGAGCTGTTTTTT	CASSPRGGSTGELFF	.	once	TRBJ2-2	TRBV6-6
TGTGCCAGCTCACCAGGCAGGGGGGGCGGCGATGAGCAGTTCTTC	CASSPGRGGGDEQFF	.	.	TRBJ2-1	TRBV18
TGCGCCAGCAGGACTGAACCCCCTTACACCGGGGAGCTGTTTTTT	CASRTEPPYTGELFF	.	.	TRBJ2-2	TRBV5-1
TGTGCCAGCAGACTAACAGGGTCAGCGCCTCCTTCGAACACTGAAGCTTTCTTT	CASRLTGSAPPSNTEAFF	.	.	TRBJ1-1	TRBV28
TGTGCCAGCAGTTACCGGACAGGGGCCTTCTCCTACGAGCAGTACTTC	CASSYRTGAFSYEQYF	TRBD1	.	TRBJ2-7	TRBV27
TGCAGTGCTCAGGGGAACACTGAAGCTTTCTTT	CSAQGNTEAFF	.	.	TRBJ1-1	TRBV20-1
TGTGCCAGCTCATCCCGGCAGGGGGCGAACACCGGGGAGCTGTTTTTT	CASSSRQGANTGELFF	TRBD1	.	TRBJ2-2	TRBV18
TGTGCCAGCAGTTGGGGGGCTAGCACAGATACGCAGTATTTT	CASSWGASTDTQYF	.	.	TRBJ2-3	TRBV27
TGCGCCAGCAGCTTGGAGACTAGCGGGGCTTCCTACAATGAGCAGTTCTTC	CASSLETSGASYNEQFF	TRBD2	.	TRBJ2-1	TRBV5-1
TGTGCCAGCAGCATAGGACAGAACACCATATATTTT	CASSIGQNTIYF	.	.	TRBJ1-3	TRBV21-1
TGTGCCAGCAGGCCTGCGGGACAGGGGACCCACATTCAGTACTTC	CASRPAGQGTHIQYF	TRBD1	.	TRBJ2-4	TRBV7-8
TGTGCCAGCAGCGCCCGGGAGGGGGGTGCAGATACGCAGTATTTT	CASSAREGGADTQYF	TRBD2	.	TRBJ2-3	TRBV9